The 18 T cell receptor beta chains below come from one sample, sequenced in a study of blood T cell repertoires in COVID-19. The data were produced by immunoSEQ multiplex PCR, yet TCRdb's version contains in-frame clones alone and is incomplete. Of around 150,000 clones in the sample, around 76% are singletons; the top ten hold 4.2%. What was sequenced was peripheral blood. These receptors all come from a man in his 60s with acute or convalescent COVID-19.

This sequence joins TRBV4-2 and TRBJ2-6; D might be TRBD1 (5 bases). Trimming left V 5 bases short and J 2 bases short, with 16 bases between. Germline loops: CDR1 LGHNA, CDR2 YNFKEQ. CDR3 length equals 17 residues. This CDR3 reads CASSDTQASTGANVLTF. The CDR3, as DNA: TGTGCCAGCAGCGACACACAGGCTTCCACTGGGGCCAACGTCCTGACTTTC.

V and J are TRBV7-9 and TRBJ2-7; D might be TRBD2 (6 bases). CDR1 and CDR2 (germline): SEHNR, FQNEAQ (reference sequence). The CDR3 covers 13 residues. The V and J ends lost 5 bases and 6 bases respectively, with 14 bases between them. The DNA for the CDR3 is TGTGCCAGCAGCCGGGGGAACTACTTCGAGCAGTACTTC. Translated: CASSRGNYFEQYF.

The chain carries TRBV30 and TRBJ2-3, with 8 bases lining up with TRBD2. The trim removed 3 bases at V and 6 bases at J, leaving 11 bases unmatched. The CDR3 is made up of 15 amino acids. Per germline, CDR1 GTSNPN and CDR2 SVGIG (reference sequence). DNA of the CDR3: TGTGCCTGGAGCGCCCCAGCGGGGGTCCGGGATACGCAGTATTTT. Its translation: CAWSAPAGVRDTQYF.

Remarks on this clone: Other nucleotide sequences in the sample specify the same CDR3. CDR3 nucleotides: TGTGCCAGCAGTTTATCGGGAGGAAACACCATATATTTT. It is translated as CASSLSGGNTIYF. The chain employs TRBV12-3 or TRBV12-4 and TRBJ1-3; D is undetermined. CDR3 length equals 13 residues. The V gene lost 2 bases and the J gene lost 4 bases, with 6 bases spanning the gap.

This chain connects TRBV28 to TRBJ1-1; the D gene is possibly TRBD1 (5 bases). V was clipped by 5 bases and J by 2 bases, with 9 bases between them. Germline V gives CDR1 MDHEN, CDR2 SYDVKM. The CDR3 covers 13 residues. The DNA for the CDR3 is TGTGCCAGCAGTCGACAGTACAACACTGAAGCTTTCTTT. Translating it yields CASSRQYNTEAFF.

The V and J genes are TRBV5-8 and TRBJ2-1, with 9 bases aligning to TRBD2. V was clipped by 0 bases and J by 2 bases; unmatched bases: 3. Germline V CDR1 and CDR2: SGHTS, YDEGEE. The CDR3 sequence is 16 residues long. CDR3 sequence reads: CASSLGTSVTYNEQFF. Written as DNA, the CDR3 is TGTGCCAGCAGCTTGGGGACTAGCGTTACCTACAATGAGCAGTTCTTC.

The CDR3 loop is CATCTWREEQYF. The CDR3 region has the DNA TGTGCCACCTGTACATGGAGGGAAGAGCAGTACTTC. This chain connects TRBV24-1 to TRBJ2-7, with D possibly matching TRBD2 (6 bases). The germline gives CDR1 KGHDR, CDR2 SFDVKD. Trimming cost V 9 bases and J 7 bases, with 15 bases left between them. The CDR3 is 12 amino acids.

V is TRBV3-1 (or the pseudogene TRBV3-2) and J is TRBJ1-6, with D possibly matching TRBD1 (6 bases). This CDR3 has 15 residues. Trimming pared 4 bases from V and 11 bases from J, leaving 18 bases between. Germline CDR1 is LGHDT and CDR2 is YNNKEL (reference sequence). In DNA form, the CDR3 reads TGTGCCAGCAGCCCGAATGCCGGGGGGCACGCACCCCTCCACTTT. Translating it yields CASSPNAGGHAPLHF.

This chain connects TRBV24-1 to TRBJ2-1; 10 bases fit TRBD2. V lost 3 bases and J lost 6; bases outside the gene matches: 4. The CDR3 consists of 15 residues. CDR1 and CDR2 (germline): KGHDR, SFDVKD. The CDR3 loop reads CATSDLAGDGNEQFF. CDR3 nucleotides: TGTGCCACCAGTGATCTAGCGGGAGACGGCAATGAGCAGTTCTTC.

The chain uses TRBV19 and TRBJ2-2; maybe TRBD2 (6 bases). The V gene's germline CDR1 is LNHDA and CDR2 SQIVND (reference sequence). This CDR3 is 15 amino acids long. Trimming shortened V by 0 bases and J by 5 bases, and 10 bases separated the two germline ends. The CDR3: CASSIDRGGTGELFF. In nucleotides, the CDR3 is TGTGCCAGTAGTATAGATCGGGGAGGTACCGGGGAGCTGTTTTTT.

The chain uses TRBV5-1 and TRBJ2-7; D unresolved. CDR3 length equals 11 residues. Trimming removed 5 bases from V and 3 bases from J, with 6 bases in between. Germline V lookup: CDR1 SGHRS, CDR2 YFSETQ. CDR3 sequence reads: CASSDSYEQYF. The CDR3 DNA reads as TGCGCCAGCAGTGATAGCTACGAGCAGTACTTC.

This chain links TRBV7-9 with TRBJ2-5; 11 bases line up with TRBD1. Germline V gene sequence: CDR1 SEHNR, CDR2 FQNEAQ (reference sequence). Trimming removed 5 bases from V and 11 bases from J; junction bases left unmatched: 7. The CDR3 has 13 residues. The CDR3 is CASSAGQGATQYF. CDR3 DNA: TGTGCCAGCAGCGCCGGACAGGGGGCGACGCAGTACTTC.

CDR3 nucleotides: TGTGCCAGCAGACGTACAGGGGGCCCGGGGACTGAAGCTTTCTTT. Residues: CASRRTGGPGTEAFF. The chain links TRBV7-2 to TRBJ1-1; 9 bases match TRBD1. The junction had 10 bases not matched to a gene; V was cut back by 6 bases and J by 5 bases. Germline V gene lookup returns CDR1 SGHTA and CDR2 FQGNSA. This CDR3 has 15 residues.

This clone occurred a few times. The V and J genes are TRBV27 and TRBJ1-5; 7 bases agree with TRBD1. The J segment lost 1 base and the V segment lost 2 bases, leaving 8 bases of the junction unmatched. The CDR3 covers 17 residues. Germline assignment: CDR1 MNHEY and CDR2 SMNVEV (reference sequence). CDR3 DNA sequence: TGTGCCAGCAGTTTAAATGGAGGGGGCAGAAGCAATCAGCCCCAGCATTTT. Its protein product is CASSLNGGGRSNQPQHF.

The J gene is TRBJ1-1, the V gene TRBV18, with 11 bases aligning to TRBD1. Germline trimming cut 3 bases from V and 6 bases from J; bases unmatched to any gene: 3. Germline V gene data show CDR1 as KGHSH and CDR2 as LQKENI. The CDR3 is 14 residues long. CDR3 nucleotides: TGTGCCAGCTCACCGGGGACAGGGGGTCCTGAAGCTTTCTTT. This translates into CASSPGTGGPEAFF. Variable domain in full (rest from reference TRBV18 and TRBJ1-1): NAGVMQNPRHLVRRRGQEARLRCSPMKGHSHVYWYRQLPEEGLKFMVYLQKENIIDESGMPKERFSAEFPKEGPSILRIQQVVRGDSAAYFCASSPGTGGPEAFFGQGTRLTVV.

This chain joins TRBV24-1 and TRBJ2-3; D gene unclear. The CDR3 is made up of 15 amino acids. Germline CDR1 is KGHDR and CDR2 is SFDVKD. V was trimmed by 0 bases and J by 0 bases, leaving 6 bases between them. CDR3 sequence: CATSDLTASTDTQYF. In DNA, the CDR3 is TGTGCCACCAGTGATTTGACTGCTAGCACAGATACGCAGTATTTT.

The rearrangement uses TRBV30 and TRBJ2-3; TRBD2 aligns across 12 bases. The CDR3 length is 17 residues. The V and J ends lost 0 bases and 5 bases, in that order; junction bases with no gene match: 9. Germline CDR1 and CDR2: GTSNPN and SVGIG (reference sequence). CDR3 sequence: CAWSVYPPGLAGDTQYF. The CDR3 DNA is TGTGCCTGGAGTGTATACCCCCCGGGACTAGCGGGAGATACGCAGTATTTT.

The gene calls are TRBV6-6 and TRBJ2-5, with 9 bases that match TRBD1. V shed 7 bases, J shed 5 bases, and the junction held 8 bases outside the gene matches. Germline V gene lookup returns CDR1 MNHNY and CDR2 SVGAGI (reference sequence). The CDR3 has 14 amino acids. For the CDR3, the DNA is TGTGCCAGCATCCCACAGGGGGCCCGGGAGACCCAGTACTTC. Its translation: CASIPQGARETQYF.